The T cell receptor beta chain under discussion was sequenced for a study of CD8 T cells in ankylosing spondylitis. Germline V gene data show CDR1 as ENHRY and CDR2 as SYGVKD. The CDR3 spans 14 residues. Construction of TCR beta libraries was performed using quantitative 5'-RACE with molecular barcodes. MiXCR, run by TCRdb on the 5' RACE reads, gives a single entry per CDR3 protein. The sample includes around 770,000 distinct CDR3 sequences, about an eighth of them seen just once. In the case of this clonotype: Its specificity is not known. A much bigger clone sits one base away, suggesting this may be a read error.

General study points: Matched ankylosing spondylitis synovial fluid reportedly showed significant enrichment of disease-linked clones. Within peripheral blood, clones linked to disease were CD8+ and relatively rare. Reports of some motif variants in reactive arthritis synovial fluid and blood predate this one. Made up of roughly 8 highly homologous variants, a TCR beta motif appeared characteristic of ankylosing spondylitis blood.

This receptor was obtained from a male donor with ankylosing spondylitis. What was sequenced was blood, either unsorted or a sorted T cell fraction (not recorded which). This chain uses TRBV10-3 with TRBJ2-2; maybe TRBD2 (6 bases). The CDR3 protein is CPGGAVRNTGELFF. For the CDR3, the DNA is TGTCCCGGGGGAGCTGTAAGGAACACCGGGGAGCTGTTTTTT.